This TCR beta chain was identified during a study of human T cells and chemical hapten exposure. Time point of the sample: patch test 2, 6 weeks after DPC sensitization. Treatment given: therapeutic diphenylcyclopropenone sensitization with weekly scalp DPC. Suited to DPC and affected by alopecia, the donors ranged from 18 to 70 years old. V shed 2 bases and J shed 0 bases, with 14 bases lying between them. Germline lookup yields CDR1 KGHSH and CDR2 LQKENI. There are 17 residues in the CDR3. TCRdb re-called the RACE reads through MiXCR, storing one row per CDR3 protein. The sample shows about 100,000 distinct CDR3 sequences, roughly 10% of them seen only once.

Sequenced material: whole blood, taken in connection with sensitization to the hapten diphenylcyclopropenone (DPC). The sequence derives from a woman aged 40 to 55 with alopecia areata. Some clones in this sample may be carry-over from other donors' samples. The gene calls are TRBV18 and TRBJ1-3, with D uncertain. Here the CDR3 reads CASSPASDVGSGNTIYF. For the CDR3, the DNA is TGTGCCAGCTCACCAGCATCAGACGTGGGCTCTGGAAACACCATATATTTT.